This T cell receptor (beta chain) emerged from a study of blood T cell repertoires in COVID-19. Overall study context: Samples taken during acute and convalescent COVID-19 were collected in the United States, Italy and Spain.

Original analysis: Amplifying reference gene primers gave estimates of nucleated cell counts. Produced via immunoSEQ multiplex PCR; TCRdb's table is partial and in-frame only. D and trimming were read from the DNA, whereas the V and J calls and clone size are those reported in that table. The data show around 310,000 clones, over 80% seen once. The study drew participants aged about 18 to 95 years from roughly 25 US areas. The CDR3 has 14 amino acids. The germline gives CDR1 PRHDT, CDR2 FYEKMQ (reference sequence). V lost 2 bases, J lost 7 bases, and 14 bases lay in between. Sequencing was performed on PBMCs or T cells enriched from blood (not recorded which). V usage is TRBV13 and J usage is TRBJ2-5; D gene uncertain. The sequence came from a young man who had recovered from COVID-19. The CDR3 protein is CASSLKSRRGTQYF. The CDR3 region has the DNA TGTGCCAGCAGCTTAAAATCTCGCCGAGGGACCCAGTACTTC.